The 25 T cell receptor beta chains reported below all come from one sample, sequenced in a study of blood T cell repertoires in COVID-19. Profiled with immunoSEQ multiplex PCR; TCRdb holds only in-frame clones, not every one. The table has 30,000 to 40,000 clones, more than 70% seen once; the top ten hold 14%. Sequencing was carried out using peripheral blood. The receptors come from a human donor with active COVID-19. The donor label of this sample is uncertain.

This clone was seen just once. The chain uses TRBV18 and TRBJ1-2; 7 positions match TRBD1. CDR3 length: 17 amino acids. V shed 2 bases and J 1 base; nucleotides not matched to a gene: 10. From germline, CDR1 is KGHSH and CDR2 LQKENI. CDR3 nucleotide sequence: TGTGCCAGCTCACCAGTGACAGGGTTGGGATATAACTATGGCTACACCTTC. Protein sequence: CASSPVTGLGYNYGYTF. Combining the CDR3 with reference TRBV18 and TRBJ1-2 gives the whole variable domain NAGVMQNPRHLVRRRGQEARLRCSPMKGHSHVYWYRQLPEEGLKFMVYLQKENIIDESGMPKERFSAEFPKEGPSILRIQQVVRGDSAAYFCASSPVTGLGYNYGYTFGSGTRLTVV.

This clone has just one count. The rearrangement uses TRBV29-1 and TRBJ2-3; 11 nucleotides line up with TRBD2. The CDR3 loop spans 17 amino acids. The junction had 13 bases not matched to a gene; V was cut back by 8 bases and J by 0 bases. Germline V gene lookup returns CDR1 SQVTM and CDR2 ANQGSEA. For the CDR3, the DNA is TGCAGCCCACAACTAGCGGGGGAGTTCTCTAGCACAGATACGCAGTATTTT. Translating gives CSPQLAGEFSSTDTQYF.

DNA for the CDR3: TGTGCCAGCAGCTCATGGGGCGGGACTTTCGACAATGAGCAGTTCTTC. Encoded protein: CASSSWGGTFDNEQFF. The chain uses TRBV7-2 and TRBJ2-1; D is perhaps TRBD2 (6 bases). The CDR3 runs 16 residues. With 4 bases removed from V and 5 bases from J, the gap between germline ends came to 18 bases. Germline loops: CDR1 SGHTA, CDR2 FQGNSA.

This chain uses TRBV7-2 with TRBJ1-6; possible D gene TRBD1, 5 bases. This CDR3 spans 14 amino acids. The germline gives CDR1 SGHTA, CDR2 FQGNSA. V gave up 1 base and J gave up 7 bases, with 8 bases separating them. The DNA for the CDR3 is TGTGCCAGCAGCTTAGGACAGAAGAATTCACCCCTCCACTTT. This gives the protein CASSLGQKNSPLHF.

The chain uses TRBV7-6 and TRBJ1-1; D not certain. Germline lookup yields CDR1 SGHVS and CDR2 FNYEAQ. V was clipped by 11 bases and J by 0 bases, with 19 bases between them. The CDR3 consists of 15 residues. The CDR3 loop reads CAGLAREQVNTEAFF. The CDR3 nucleotides are TGTGCCGGCCTAGCGAGGGAGCAGGTGAACACTGAAGCTTTCTTT.

The rearrangement links TRBV7-8 to TRBJ2-7, with 12 positions matching TRBD1. This CDR3 has 14 amino acids. Germline loops: CDR1 SGHVS, CDR2 FQNEAQ. V lost 5 bases and J lost 12; bases outside the gene matches: 11. In DNA form, the CDR3 reads TGTGCCAGCAGCCCGGGACAGGGGGCGCTTTTGTCGTACTTC. Residues: CASSPGQGALLSYF.

The chain couples TRBV19 to TRBJ1-2, with 7 bases lining up with TRBD1. This CDR3 is 14 amino acids long. Losses at the gene ends were 5 bases for V and 0 bases for J; bases not matched to a gene: 3. Germline values: CDR1 LNHDA, CDR2 SQIVND (reference sequence). CDR3 amino acids: CASSVQGSNYGYTF. The CDR3 region has the DNA TGTGCCAGTAGTGTACAGGGGTCTAACTATGGCTACACCTTC.

The genes are TRBV7-2 and TRBJ2-2; 7 bases align to TRBD2. CDR1 and CDR2 from the germline V gene are SGHTA and FQGNSA. The ends lost 5 bases at V and 5 bases at J; junction bases unmatched: 14. There are 17 residues in the CDR3. CDR3 sequence reads: CASSTQVGGGRTGELFF. CDR3 nucleotides: TGTGCCAGCAGCACCCAGGTGGGCGGGGGACGAACCGGGGAGCTGTTTTTT.

The chain joins TRBV2 to TRBJ2-2; 12 positions match TRBD1. This CDR3 region has 16 residues. CDR1 and CDR2 from the germline V gene are SNHLY and FYNNEI. Unmatched junction bases numbered 6, after V lost 6 bases and J lost 4 bases. This CDR3 is CASRPGTGGVTGELFF. Here the CDR3 DNA reads TGTGCCAGCAGACCCGGGACAGGGGGCGTCACCGGGGAGCTGTTTTTT.

The V gene is TRBV3-1 (or the pseudogene TRBV3-2), the J gene TRBJ2-3; 13 nucleotides align to TRBD2. This CDR3 spans 16 amino acids. Germline CDR1 LGHDT, CDR2 YNNKEL (reference sequence). V was pared by 7 bases and J by 2 bases, with 6 bases of the junction left unmatched. CDR3 in amino acids: CASTPTSGGDTDTQYF. The CDR3 region has the DNA TGTGCCAGCACCCCAACTAGCGGGGGGGACACAGATACGCAGTATTTT.

The V gene is TRBV18, the J gene TRBJ1-2, with 10 bases that match TRBD1. This CDR3 has 14 residues. Germline values: CDR1 KGHSH, CDR2 LQKENI. With V trimmed by 3 bases and J by 6 bases, 4 bases remained unmatched. CDR3 nucleotide sequence: TGTGCCAGCTCACCGGGACAGGGGAGGGATGGCTACACCTTC. Its protein product is CASSPGQGRDGYTF.

The gene calls are TRBV6-5 and TRBJ1-4; D may be TRBD1 (5 bases). The V and J ends lost 5 bases and 5 bases respectively, with 15 bases between them. Germline V gene data show CDR1 as MNHEY and CDR2 as SVGAGI. This CDR3 contains 15 residues. The CDR3 here is CASSHDRSLNEKLFF. CDR3 sequence (DNA): TGTGCCAGCAGTCACGACAGATCTTTAAATGAAAAACTGTTTTTT.

The table lists this clone with a count of one. The gene calls are TRBV19 and TRBJ2-3; 9 positions match TRBD1. Germline assignment: CDR1 LNHDA and CDR2 SQIVND (reference sequence). This CDR3 is built from 14 residues. V shed 5 bases, J shed 7 bases, and the junction held 7 bases outside the gene matches. The CDR3 DNA follows: TGTGCCAGTAGTCACCCGGACAGGGGACATACGCAGTATTTT. This encodes CASSHPDRGHTQYF.

This clone appeared a few times. V usage is TRBV19 and J usage is TRBJ2-5, with D maybe TRBD2 (6 bases). This CDR3 comprises 12 residues. Trimming removed 10 bases at V and 7 bases at J, with 16 bases between. The germline V gene encodes CDR1 LNHDA and CDR2 SQIVND (reference sequence). The DNA for the CDR3 is TGTGCCACCGGGACTCCCGTCGGGACCCAGTACTTC. This encodes CATGTPVGTQYF.

V gene TRBV4-3 combines with J gene TRBJ2-1, with 8 bases matching TRBD2. In germline, CDR1 is LGHNA, CDR2 YSLEER. After removal of 4 bases from V and 4 bases from J, the junction contained 6 bases not matched to a gene. The CDR3 length is 15 residues. This CDR3 is CASSPSGTRYNEQFF. For the CDR3, the DNA is TGCGCCAGCAGCCCCTCCGGGACTAGGTACAATGAGCAGTTCTTC.

This clone has a handful of counts. The chain uses TRBV7-2 and TRBJ1-1; D unclear. V gave up 5 bases and J gave up 4 bases, with 20 bases separating them. This CDR3 spans 16 amino acids. CDR1 is SGHTA, CDR2 FQGNSA, per germline. CDR3 region: CASSLPQMRATTEAFF. DNA for the CDR3: TGTGCCAGCAGCCTACCCCAAATGCGGGCTACCACTGAAGCTTTCTTT. The full variable domain, rest sourced from reference TRBV7-2 and TRBJ1-1, is GAGVSQSPSNKVTEKGKDVELRCDPISGHTALYWYRQSLGQGLEFLIYFQGNSAPDKSGLPSDRFSAERTGGSVSTLTIQRTQQEDSAVYLCASSLPQMRATTEAFFGQGTRLTVV.

This clone was observed a handful of times. CDR3 loop: CASSLFGSNEQFF. CDR3 DNA: TGTGCCAGCAGCTTATTCGGTAGCAATGAGCAGTTCTTC. The rearrangement joins TRBV7-3 to TRBJ2-1, with D unresolved. Germline loops: CDR1 SGHTA, CDR2 FQGTGA. This CDR3 region has 13 residues. V lost 2 bases, J lost 6 bases, and 8 bases lay in between.

The table lists this clone with a count of one. J is TRBJ2-3 and V is TRBV13, with a possible D match to TRBD1 (6 bases). Per the germline V gene, CDR1 is PRHDT and CDR2 is FYEKMQ (reference sequence). V lost 5 bases and J 0 bases, leaving 9 bases between the germline ends. The CDR3 totals 14 residues. The CDR3 reads CASSQGLSTDTQYF. In DNA, the CDR3 is TGTGCCAGCAGCCAGGGGTTAAGCACAGATACGCAGTATTTT.

The J gene is TRBJ1-1, the V gene TRBV6-5; TRBD1 agrees at 7 bases. Germline V lookup: CDR1 MNHEY, CDR2 SVGAGI. V lost 6 bases to trimming and J lost 1 base; unmatched junction nucleotides: 5. The CDR3 is made up of 14 amino acids. This CDR3 is CASSKGQQNTEAFF. The CDR3 DNA reads as TGTGCCAGCAGCAAGGGACAGCAGAACACTGAAGCTTTCTTT.

This sequence joins TRBV7-3 and TRBJ2-2; D ambiguous. Deletions cut 1 base from V and 5 bases from J, with 5 bases between. Germline V CDR1 and CDR2: SGHTA, FQGTGA. CDR3 size: 13 residues. The CDR3, as DNA: TGTGCCAGCAGCTTAATTCTGACCGGGGAGCTGTTTTTT. Translating it yields CASSLILTGELFF.

V is TRBV3-1 (or the pseudogene TRBV3-2) and J is TRBJ2-3; unclear D gene. The CDR3 is made up of 12 amino acids. Trimming pared 2 bases from V and 4 bases from J, leaving 4 bases between. Germline CDR1 and CDR2: LGHDT and YNNKEL (reference sequence). CDR3 protein: CASSQLPDTQYF. The CDR3 bases are TGTGCCAGCAGCCAACTACCAGATACGCAGTATTTT.

V usage is TRBV3-1 (or the pseudogene TRBV3-2) and J usage is TRBJ2-3; 10 nucleotides align to TRBD1. Trimming took 3 bases from V and 5 from J; bases not matched to a gene: 20. The CDR3 runs to 20 residues. From germline, CDR1 is LGHDT and CDR2 YNNKEL (reference sequence). Here the CDR3 reads CASSHPLRHPGQGRLDTQYF. DNA of the CDR3: TGTGCCAGCAGCCACCCACTCCGCCACCCGGGACAGGGGCGGTTAGATACGCAGTATTTT.

V is TRBV6-5 and J is TRBJ2-3; TRBD2 matches 7 bases. The CDR3 runs 16 residues. The trim removed 2 bases at V and 2 bases at J, leaving 7 bases unmatched. The germline CDR1 and CDR2 sequences are MNHEY and SVGAGI. CDR3 protein: CASSYAGTTTTDTQYF. Written as DNA, the CDR3 is TGTGCCAGCAGTTACGCCGGGACTACGACCACAGATACGCAGTATTTT.

The V gene is TRBV7-6, the J gene TRBJ2-7; 11 bases are shared with TRBD2. After removal of 5 bases from V and 2 bases from J, the junction contained 5 bases not matched to a gene. The germline gives CDR1 SGHVS, CDR2 FNYEAQ. This CDR3 is built from 15 residues. CDR3 coding DNA: TGTGCCAGCAGCCCGAGACTAGCGGGGACCTACGAGCAGTACTTC. It is translated as CASSPRLAGTYEQYF.

The chain joins TRBV9 to TRBJ2-2, with 12 bases that match TRBD2. The CDR3 is 16 amino acids. CDR1 and CDR2 (germline): SGDLS, YYNGEE. Unmatched junction bases numbered 5, after V lost 2 bases and J lost 6 bases. The DNA of the CDR3 is TGTGCCAGCAGCGTTTTACTAGCGGGGGGTCCCGGGGAGCTGTTTTTT. It encodes CASSVLLAGGPGELFF.